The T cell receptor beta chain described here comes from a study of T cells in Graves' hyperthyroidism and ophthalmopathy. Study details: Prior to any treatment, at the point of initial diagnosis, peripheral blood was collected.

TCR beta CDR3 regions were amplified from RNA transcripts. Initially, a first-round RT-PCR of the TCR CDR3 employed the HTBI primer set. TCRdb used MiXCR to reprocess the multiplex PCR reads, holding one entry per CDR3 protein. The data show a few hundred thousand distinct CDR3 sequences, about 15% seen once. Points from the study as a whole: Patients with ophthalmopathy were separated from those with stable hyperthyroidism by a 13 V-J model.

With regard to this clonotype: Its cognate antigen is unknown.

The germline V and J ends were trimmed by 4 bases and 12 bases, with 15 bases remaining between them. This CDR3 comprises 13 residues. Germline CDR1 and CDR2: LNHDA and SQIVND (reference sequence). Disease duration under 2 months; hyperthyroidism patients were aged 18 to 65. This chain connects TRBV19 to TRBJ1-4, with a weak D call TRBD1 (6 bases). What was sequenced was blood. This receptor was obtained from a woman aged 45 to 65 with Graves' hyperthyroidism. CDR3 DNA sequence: TGTGCCAGTAGTACCATACAGGGTTCGGAACTGTTTTTT. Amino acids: CASSTIQGSELFF.